Below are 3 T cell receptor beta chains sequenced from a single sample in a study of cytomegalovirus exposure and HLA in healthy donors. The PCR was carried out with 60 Vbeta primers and 13 Jbeta primers. The assay was immunoSEQ multiplex PCR, and TCRdb's table has in-frame clones only and misses some. Counted here are fewer than 140,000 clones, 80% to 90% occurring once; the ten biggest clones make up about 1.6%. The sample was PBMCs. These receptors were collected from a man between 50 and 59 years old in good health and CMV-seronegative.

This clone came up a few times. The V gene is TRBV9, the J gene TRBJ2-7; D is perhaps TRBD2 (7 bases). Germline V gene sequence: CDR1 SGDLS, CDR2 YYNGEE. V shed 0 bases and J shed 4 bases, with 14 bases lying between them. CDR3 length: 15 amino acids. CDR3 in amino acids: CASSVGSGGEYEQYF. The CDR3 region has the DNA TGTGCCAGCAGCGTAGGGTCGGGGGGCGAATACGAGCAGTACTTC.

V is TRBV7-2 and J is TRBJ2-7, with D maybe TRBD1 (6 bases). This CDR3 comprises 14 residues. The germline gives CDR1 SGHTA, CDR2 FQGNSA. V shed 3 bases and J shed 7 bases, with 16 bases lying between them. As DNA, the CDR3 is TGTGCCAGCAGCTTCCAGGGACAATCCGGGGAGCAGTACTTC. Amino acid sequence: CASSFQGQSGEQYF. The complete variable domain, with remaining parts taken from reference TRBV7-2 and TRBJ2-7, reads GAGVSQSPSNKVTEKGKDVELRCDPISGHTALYWYRQSLGQGLEFLIYFQGNSAPDKSGLPSDRFSAERTGGSVSTLTIQRTQQEDSAVYLCASSFQGQSGEQYFGPGTRLTVT.

This clone was counted once. CDR3 residues: CASSPMGQGRATLHF. The CDR3 nucleotides are TGTGCCAGCAGTCCTATGGGACAGGGTCGGGCCACCCTCCACTTT. The J gene is TRBJ1-6, the V gene TRBV27; TRBD1 agrees at 9 bases. Germline loops: CDR1 MNHEY, CDR2 SMNVEV (reference sequence). Trimming removed 5 bases from V and 14 bases from J; junction bases left unmatched: 13. This CDR3 comprises 15 residues.